This passage covers 31 T cell receptor beta chains from one sample sequenced in a study of spatial heterogeneity in lung cancer. TCRdb re-analysed the 5' RACE reads in MiXCR, keeping a single row per CDR3 protein. The data hold more than 9,500 distinct CDR3 sequences, with 20% to 25% observed a single time. The sample's time point: blood at routine non-recurrence follow-up after resection. Specimen: PBMCs, collected at follow-up. The receptors originated from a female donor with early-stage non-small cell lung cancer.

The chain recombines TRBV5-1 with TRBJ2-7; no clear D. V was clipped by 3 bases and J by 5 bases, with 15 bases between them. Germline CDR1 and CDR2: SGHRS and YFSETQ. The CDR3 extends over 14 amino acids. The CDR3 reads CASSWVPGRDEQYF. DNA of the CDR3: TGCGCCAGCAGCTGGGTCCCAGGCCGCGACGAGCAGTACTTC. Full variable domain (missing parts from reference TRBV5-1 and TRBJ2-7): KAGVTQTPRYLIKTRGQQVTLSCSPISGHRSVSWYQQTPGQGLQFLFEYFSETQRNKGNFPGRFSGRQFSNSRSEMNVSTLELGDSALYLCASSWVPGRDEQYFGPGTRLTVT.

This clonotype came up a few times. The chain is built from TRBV28 and TRBJ1-1; D might be TRBD1 (5 bases). With 11 bases removed from V and 5 bases from J, the gap between germline ends came to 18 bases. Germline V gene lookup returns CDR1 MDHEN and CDR2 SYDVKM. The CDR3 is made up of 13 amino acids. CDR3 protein: CALTSPRGTEAFF. Here the CDR3 DNA reads TGTGCCCTCACCTCCCCCCGGGGGACTGAAGCTTTCTTT.

The rearrangement links TRBV5-1 to TRBJ2-3; either TRBD1 or TRBD2 may supply D (5 bases each). The germline CDR1 and CDR2 sequences are SGHRS and YFSETQ. Trimming removed 4 bases at V and 2 bases at J, with 11 bases between. CDR3 length: 14 residues. This CDR3 is CASSGTTYTDTQYF. CDR3 DNA: TGCGCCAGCAGCGGGACCACCTACACAGATACGCAGTATTTT.

The CDR3 protein is CASSQAIEAGAHEQYF. CDR3 bases: TGTGCCAGCAGCCAAGCTATAGAGGCGGGAGCCCACGAGCAGTACTTC. The chain has TRBV3-1 and TRBJ2-7; 7 bases are shared with TRBD2. Trimming at V came to 1 base and at J to 5 bases, leaving 11 bases not matched to a gene. The germline CDR1 and CDR2 sequences are LGHDT and YNNKEL (reference sequence). The CDR3 totals 16 residues.

This clonotype was picked up a small number of times. The chain couples TRBV20-1 to TRBJ2-7; 9 bases are a match to TRBD1. From germline, CDR1 is DFQATT and CDR2 SNEGSKA (reference sequence). V shed 4 bases, J shed 7 bases, and the junction held 14 bases outside the gene matches. CDR3 length equals 15 residues. The CDR3 DNA sequence: TGCAGTGCTAAGCAGGGAGGGACAGGGTTTGGGGAGCAGTACTTC. The encoded protein is CSAKQGGTGFGEQYF.

Judged by abundance, this clonotype is medium-sized. The chain carries TRBV5-1 and TRBJ1-1; possibly TRBD1 for D (6 bases). Germline V gene lookup returns CDR1 SGHRS and CDR2 YFSETQ. Trimming removed 2 bases at V and 0 bases at J, with 14 bases between. The CDR3 is made up of 16 amino acids. The CDR3, as DNA: TGCGCCAGCAGCTTACAGGGTGTTGGGATGAACACTGAAGCTTTCTTT. Translated, it gives CASSLQGVGMNTEAFF.

In its sample, this clonotype was seen a few times. The chain couples TRBV5-1 to TRBJ2-1; no clear D gene. Germline CDR1 and CDR2: SGHRS and YFSETQ. V dropped 1 base and J dropped 5 bases, with 7 bases sitting between them. The CDR3 is 13 amino acids. The CDR3 protein is CASSLLLDNEQFF. CDR3 nucleotides: TGCGCCAGCAGCTTGCTTCTAGACAATGAGCAGTTCTTC. Complete variable domain (other parts from reference TRBV5-1 and TRBJ2-1): KAGVTQTPRYLIKTRGQQVTLSCSPISGHRSVSWYQQTPGQGLQFLFEYFSETQRNKGNFPGRFSGRQFSNSRSEMNVSTLELGDSALYLCASSLLLDNEQFFGPGTRLTVL.

The chain uses TRBV29-1 and TRBJ2-5; a weak D match, TRBD2 (5 bases). The CDR3 loop spans 12 amino acids. From germline, CDR1 is SQVTM and CDR2 ANQGSEA. V was trimmed by 3 bases and J by 6 bases, leaving 11 bases between them. The CDR3 sequence: CSVESSMQTQYF. CDR3 DNA: TGCAGCGTTGAGTCTAGCATGCAGACCCAGTACTTC.

The chain couples TRBV9 to TRBJ2-1; TRBD2 agrees at 9 bases. Germline V CDR1 and CDR2: SGDLS, YYNGEE. CDR3 length: 14 amino acids. J was trimmed by 11 bases and V by 1 base; bases with no gene match: 7. The CDR3 DNA follows: TGTGCCAGCAGCGTAAGCCTAGCGGGACCCCAGCAGTTCTTC. The encoded protein is CASSVSLAGPQQFF.

This clonotype was counted between two and nine times. The chain has TRBV6-5 and TRBJ2-2, with 8 bases aligning to TRBD2. With V trimmed by 5 bases and J by 0 bases, 8 bases remained unmatched. The CDR3 is made up of 17 amino acids. Germline assignment: CDR1 MNHEY and CDR2 SVGAGI. The CDR3 loop is CASSLRTSPANTGELFF. CDR3 coding DNA: TGTGCCAGCAGTCTCCGGACTAGCCCGGCGAACACCGGGGAGCTGTTTTTT.

By frequency in the sample, this clonotype is medium-sized. The V call is TRBV5-1, the J call TRBJ2-3, with 10 bases that match TRBD2. CDR1 is SGHRS and CDR2 is YFSETQ in the germline V gene. V gave up 1 base and J gave up 3 bases; unmatched junction bases: 8. This CDR3 is built from 17 residues. CDR3 amino acids: CASSLTSGISGTDTQYF. The CDR3 nucleotides read TGCGCCAGCAGCTTGACTAGCGGGATAAGCGGTACAGATACGCAGTATTTT.

This clonotype is deemed medium-sized. V and J are TRBV2 and TRBJ2-6; D might be TRBD1 (5 bases). The CDR3 totals 12 residues. Trimming took 4 bases from V and 9 from J, leaving 7 bases between them. The germline V gene has CDR1 SNHLY and CDR2 FYNNEI. The CDR3 DNA follows: TGTGCCAGCAGTGGGGGCGACAACGTCCTGACTTTC. Protein sequence: CASSGGDNVLTF.

This clonotype appeared a few times. The chain uses TRBV12-3 or TRBV12-4 and TRBJ2-1; no definite D call. The CDR3 length is 15 residues. V lost 6 bases and J lost 1, with 13 bases in between. CDR3 residues: CASRPPGASYNEQFF. In nucleotides, the CDR3 is TGTGCCAGCAGGCCTCCGGGTGCGTCCTACAATGAGCAGTTCTTC.

V gene TRBV5-1 combines with J gene TRBJ2-5; TRBD2 might be the D (5 bases). Looked up from germline, CDR1 is SGHRS and CDR2 is YFSETQ. The CDR3 length is 13 residues. V lost 4 bases to trimming and J lost 5 bases, with 12 bases between them. The CDR3 sequence is CASSREGSETQYF. CDR3 bases: TGCGCCAGCAGCCGCGAGGGCTCGGAGACCCAGTACTTC. Using reference TRBV5-1 and TRBJ2-5 for the parts outside the CDR3, the full variable domain is KAGVTQTPRYLIKTRGQQVTLSCSPISGHRSVSWYQQTPGQGLQFLFEYFSETQRNKGNFPGRFSGRQFSNSRSEMNVSTLELGDSALYLCASSREGSETQYFGPGTRLLVL.

Of note for this clonotype: The missing conserved phenylalanine or tryptophan at the end of this CDR3 makes a read error likely. This chain joins TRBV6-1 and TRBJ2-3; D remains unclear. The V end lost 2 bases, the J end lost 0 bases, and 12 bases lay between the germline ends. There are 16 residues in the CDR3. CDR1 MNHNS and CDR2 SASEGT come from the germline V gene. The CDR3: CASSEWAPPSTDTQYS. The CDR3 DNA reads as TGTGCCAGCAGTGAATGGGCCCCCCCGAGCACAGATACGCAGTATTCT.

The chain couples TRBV7-3 to TRBJ1-1; the D is unclear. V was trimmed by 3 bases and J by 3 bases, leaving 8 bases between them. This CDR3 has 13 residues. CDR1 and CDR2 from the germline V gene are SGHTA and FQGTGA. CDR3 amino acids: CASSFEWDTEAFF. CDR3 nucleotides: TGTGCCAGCAGCTTCGAATGGGACACTGAAGCTTTCTTT.

This clonotype is medium-sized within its sample. The rearrangement links TRBV29-1 to TRBJ2-5; 8 nucleotides align to TRBD1. The germline V gene has CDR1 SQVTM and CDR2 ANQGSEA. The V and J ends lost 7 bases and 3 bases, in that order; junction bases with no gene match: 4. The CDR3 is 12 residues long. This CDR3 is CSAGGHKETQYF. Written as DNA, the CDR3 is TGCAGCGCAGGGGGCCACAAAGAGACCCAGTACTTC.

This sequence joins TRBV3-1 and TRBJ1-2; no clear D. V was clipped by 1 base and J by 4 bases, with 10 bases between them. The CDR3 runs 14 residues. The germline V gene encodes CDR1 LGHDT and CDR2 YNNKEL (reference sequence). The CDR3 DNA reads as TGTGCCAGCAGCCAAGTGGCAGGACTCTATGGCTACACCTTC. This codes for CASSQVAGLYGYTF.

The V and J genes are TRBV4-3 and TRBJ2-4; D is uncertain. The CDR3 loop spans 15 amino acids. Germline V CDR1 and CDR2: LGHNA, YSLEER. V shed 0 bases and J shed 0 bases, with 6 bases lying between them. The CDR3 DNA reads TGCGCCAGCAGCCAAGATTACATAGCCAAAAACATTCAGTACTTC. Its protein product is CASSQDYIAKNIQYF.

This clonotype was found a few times. The J gene is TRBJ2-2, the V gene TRBV28; tentative D call: TRBD2 (6 bases). Trimming cost V 2 bases and J 7 bases, with 14 bases left between them. The CDR3 has 15 residues. Germline assignment: CDR1 MDHEN and CDR2 SYDVKM. This CDR3 is CASSLPGDSGGELFF. CDR3 DNA sequence: TGTGCCAGCAGTTTACCGGGAGATTCGGGCGGGGAGCTGTTTTTT.

The rearrangement uses TRBV29-1 and TRBJ1-1; no definite D call. Trimming removed 8 bases from V and 5 bases from J, with 12 bases in between. The CDR3 extends over 11 amino acids. In germline, CDR1 is SQVTM, CDR2 ANQGSEA. As DNA, the CDR3 is TGCAGCCCGCGTAGCGAAACTGAAGCTTTCTTT. The encoded protein is CSPRSETEAFF.

CDR3 loop: CASSPPLAGAYEQYF. The CDR3 DNA reads TGTGCCAGCAGCCCCCCCCTAGCGGGCGCCTACGAGCAGTACTTC. The genes are TRBV6-5 and TRBJ2-7; 8 nucleotides match TRBD2. The J segment lost 2 bases and the V segment lost 6 bases, leaving 9 bases of the junction unmatched. The CDR3 totals 15 residues. Per the germline V gene, CDR1 is MNHEY and CDR2 is SVGAGI.

A few counts support this clonotype. This chain uses TRBV14 with TRBJ1-1; tentative D call: TRBD1 (5 bases). V was pared by 3 bases and J by 3 bases, with 17 bases between. The V gene's germline CDR1 is SGHDN and CDR2 FVKESK. This CDR3 spans 16 amino acids. The CDR3 DNA follows: TGTGCCAGCAGCCACCTAGGGAGGGCGGGACACACTGAAGCTTTCTTT. It is translated as CASSHLGRAGHTEAFF.

Relative to its sample, this clonotype is medium-sized. The chain recombines TRBV5-1 with TRBJ2-5; a possible D gene is TRBD2 (5 bases). This CDR3 is 16 amino acids long. In germline, CDR1 is SGHRS, CDR2 YFSETQ. Trimming cost V 4 bases and J 2 bases, with 18 bases left between them. DNA for the CDR3: TGCGCCAGCAGCCTGCTCGGGATCTTGGGACAAGAGACCCAGTACTTC. This encodes CASSLLGILGQETQYF. Combining the CDR3 with reference TRBV5-1 and TRBJ2-5 gives the whole variable domain KAGVTQTPRYLIKTRGQQVTLSCSPISGHRSVSWYQQTPGQGLQFLFEYFSETQRNKGNFPGRFSGRQFSNSRSEMNVSTLELGDSALYLCASSLLGILGQETQYFGPGTRLLVL.

This chain connects TRBV6-5 to TRBJ2-7; D is uncertain. The germline V and J ends were trimmed by 9 bases and 1 base, with 10 bases remaining between them. The CDR3 spans 12 residues. The germline CDR1 and CDR2 sequences are MNHEY and SVGAGI. This CDR3 is CARAEGSYEQYF. The CDR3 DNA sequence: TGTGCCAGGGCGGAAGGATCCTACGAGCAGTACTTC.

This clonotype was counted a few times. This chain joins TRBV18 and TRBJ2-5, with 8 bases matching TRBD1. V trimming: 3 bases; J trimming: 4 bases; junction bases outside the gene matches: 7. The CDR3 runs 15 residues. Per the germline V gene, CDR1 is KGHSH and CDR2 is LQKENI. CDR3 protein: CASSPNRQGIETQYF. In DNA form, the CDR3 reads TGTGCCAGCTCACCCAATAGACAGGGGATAGAGACCCAGTACTTC.

To note about this clonotype: This may come from a read error, since a much larger clone is one base off. The DNA of the CDR3 is TGCACCAGCAGCCCTCGGGGACTAAGGGCTTTCTTT. Its protein is CTSSPRGLRAFF. The J gene is TRBJ1-1, the V gene TRBV5-1, with a possible D match to TRBD1 (5 bases). This CDR3 region has 12 residues. In germline, CDR1 is SGHRS, CDR2 YFSETQ.

The V call is TRBV9, the J call TRBJ2-5; D is tentatively TRBD1 or TRBD2 (5 bases each). The CDR3 spans 14 residues. Germline lookup yields CDR1 SGDLS and CDR2 YYNGEE. V was pared by 0 bases and J by 3 bases, with 9 bases between. The CDR3 sequence: CASSVGGVEETQYF. The CDR3 nucleotides read TGTGCCAGCAGCGTAGGAGGGGTGGAAGAGACCCAGTACTTC.

With regard to this clonotype: Here the CDR3 omits its conserved ending phenylalanine or tryptophan, so a read error is the likely source. This chain links TRBV20-1 with TRBJ2-3; D possibly corresponds to TRBD2 (6 bases). Germline lookup yields CDR1 DFQATT and CDR2 SNEGSKA (reference sequence). CDR3 size: 14 residues. V was trimmed by 7 bases and J by 3 bases, leaving 17 bases between them. The CDR3 coding sequence is TGCAGTGTATCGCTCGGAGGGAAGACAGATACGCAGTATTCT. This sequence encodes CSVSLGGKTDTQYS.

CDR3 amino acids: CSAGTGNTGELFF. The CDR3 region has the DNA TGCAGTGCTGGGACTGGAAACACCGGGGAGCTGTTTTTT. The chain links TRBV20-1 to TRBJ2-2, with D possibly TRBD2 on 6 matching bases. V dropped 5 bases and J dropped 2 bases, with 9 bases sitting between them. Germline values: CDR1 DFQATT, CDR2 SNEGSKA (reference sequence). This CDR3 region has 13 residues.

The chain has TRBV20-1 and TRBJ1-2, with TRBD1 as a possible D gene (6 bases). There are 14 residues in the CDR3. V shed 4 bases and J shed 0 bases, with 12 bases lying between them. From germline, CDR1 is DFQATT and CDR2 SNEGSKA (reference sequence). DNA of the CDR3: TGCAGTGCTACGGGGGCAGAAGCTAACTATGGCTACACCTTC. Translation gives CSATGAEANYGYTF.